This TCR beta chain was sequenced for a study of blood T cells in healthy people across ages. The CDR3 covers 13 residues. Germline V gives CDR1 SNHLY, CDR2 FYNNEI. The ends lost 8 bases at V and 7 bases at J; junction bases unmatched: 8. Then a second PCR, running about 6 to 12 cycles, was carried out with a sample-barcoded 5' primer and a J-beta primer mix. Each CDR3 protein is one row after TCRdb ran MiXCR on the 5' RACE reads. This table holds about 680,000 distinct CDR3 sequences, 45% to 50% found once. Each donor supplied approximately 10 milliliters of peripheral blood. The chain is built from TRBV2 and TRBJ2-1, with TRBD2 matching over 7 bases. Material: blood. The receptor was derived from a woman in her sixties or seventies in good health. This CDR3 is CASGRAKRNEQFF. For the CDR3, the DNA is TGTGCCAGCGGGAGGGCAAAGAGAAATGAGCAGTTCTTC.